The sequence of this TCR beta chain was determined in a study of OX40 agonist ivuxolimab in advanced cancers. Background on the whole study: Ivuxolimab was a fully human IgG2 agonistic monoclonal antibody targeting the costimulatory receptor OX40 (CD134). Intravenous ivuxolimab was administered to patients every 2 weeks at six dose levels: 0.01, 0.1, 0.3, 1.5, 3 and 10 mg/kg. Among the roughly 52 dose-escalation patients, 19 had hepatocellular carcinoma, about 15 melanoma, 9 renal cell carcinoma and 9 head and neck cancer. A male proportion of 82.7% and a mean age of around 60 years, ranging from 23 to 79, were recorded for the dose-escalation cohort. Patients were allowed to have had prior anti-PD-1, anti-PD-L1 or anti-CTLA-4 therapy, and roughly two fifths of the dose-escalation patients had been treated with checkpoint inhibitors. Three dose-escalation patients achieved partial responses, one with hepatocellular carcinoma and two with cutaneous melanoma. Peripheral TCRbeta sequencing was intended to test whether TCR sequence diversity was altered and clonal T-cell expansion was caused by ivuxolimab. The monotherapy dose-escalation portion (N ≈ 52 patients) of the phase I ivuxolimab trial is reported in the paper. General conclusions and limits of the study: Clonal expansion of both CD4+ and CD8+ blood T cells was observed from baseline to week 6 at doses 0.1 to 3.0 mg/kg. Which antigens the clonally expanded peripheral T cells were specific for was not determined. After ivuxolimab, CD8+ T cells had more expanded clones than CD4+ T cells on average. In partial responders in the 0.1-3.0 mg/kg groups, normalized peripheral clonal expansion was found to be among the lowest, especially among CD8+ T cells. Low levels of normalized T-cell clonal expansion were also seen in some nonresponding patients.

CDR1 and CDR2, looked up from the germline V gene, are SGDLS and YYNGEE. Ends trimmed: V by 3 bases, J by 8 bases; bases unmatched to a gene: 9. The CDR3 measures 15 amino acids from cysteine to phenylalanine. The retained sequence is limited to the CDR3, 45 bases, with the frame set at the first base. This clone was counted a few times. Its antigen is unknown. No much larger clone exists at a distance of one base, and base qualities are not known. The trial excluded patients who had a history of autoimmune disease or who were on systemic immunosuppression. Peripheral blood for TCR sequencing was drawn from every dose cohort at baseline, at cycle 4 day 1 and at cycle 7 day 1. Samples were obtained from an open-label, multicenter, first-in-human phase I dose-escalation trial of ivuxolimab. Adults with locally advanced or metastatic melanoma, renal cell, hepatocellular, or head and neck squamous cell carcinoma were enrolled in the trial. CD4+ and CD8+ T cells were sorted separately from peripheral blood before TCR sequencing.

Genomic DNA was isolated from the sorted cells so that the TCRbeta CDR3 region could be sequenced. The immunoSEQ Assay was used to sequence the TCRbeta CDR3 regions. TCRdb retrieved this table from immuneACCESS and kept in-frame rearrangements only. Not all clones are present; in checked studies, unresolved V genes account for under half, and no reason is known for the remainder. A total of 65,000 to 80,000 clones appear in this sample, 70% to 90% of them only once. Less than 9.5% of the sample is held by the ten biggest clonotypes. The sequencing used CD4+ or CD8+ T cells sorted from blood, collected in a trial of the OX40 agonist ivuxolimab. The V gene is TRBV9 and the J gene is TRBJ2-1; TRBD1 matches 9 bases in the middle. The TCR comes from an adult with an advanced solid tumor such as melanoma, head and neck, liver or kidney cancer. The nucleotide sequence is TGTGCCAGCAGCGATGGACAGGGGTTTGTCGATGAGCAGTTCTTC. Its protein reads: CASSDGQGFVDEQFF. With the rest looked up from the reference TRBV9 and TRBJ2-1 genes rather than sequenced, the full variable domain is DSGVTQTPKHLITATGQRVTLRCSPRSGDLSVYWYQQSLDQGLQFLIQYYNGEERAKGNILERFSAQQFPDLHSELNLSSLELGDSALYFCASSDGQGFVDEQFFGPGTRLTVL.